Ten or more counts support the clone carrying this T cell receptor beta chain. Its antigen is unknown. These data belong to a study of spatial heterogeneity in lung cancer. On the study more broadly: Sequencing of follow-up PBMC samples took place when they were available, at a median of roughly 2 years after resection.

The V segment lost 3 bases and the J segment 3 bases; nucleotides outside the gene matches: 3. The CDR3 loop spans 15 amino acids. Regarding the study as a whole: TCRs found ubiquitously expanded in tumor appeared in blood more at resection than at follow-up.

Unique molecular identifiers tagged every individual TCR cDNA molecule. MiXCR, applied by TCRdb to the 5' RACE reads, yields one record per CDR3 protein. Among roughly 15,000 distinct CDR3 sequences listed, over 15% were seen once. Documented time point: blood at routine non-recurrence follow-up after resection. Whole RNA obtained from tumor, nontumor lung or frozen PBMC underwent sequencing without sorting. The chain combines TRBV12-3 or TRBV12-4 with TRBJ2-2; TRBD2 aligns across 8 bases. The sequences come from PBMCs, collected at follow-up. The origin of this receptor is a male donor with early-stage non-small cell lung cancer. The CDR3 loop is CASSFIAGYTGELFF. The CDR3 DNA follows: TGTGCCAGCAGTTTCATAGCGGGGTACACCGGGGAGCTGTTTTTT.